This entry lists 10 T cell receptor beta chains sequenced from one sample in a study of control samples from healthy donors and cancer patients. Sequenced by immunoSEQ multiplex PCR; TCRdb stores in-frame clones only, minus some. This sample yields 40,000 to 50,000 clones, of which around four fifths are seen a single time; 45% to 50% belongs to the top ten. The specimen was blood. The source of these receptors is a man aged 60-69 years in good health.

The gene calls are TRBV25-1 and TRBJ1-3; D is uncertain. CDR3 size: 15 residues. Germline loops: CDR1 MGHDK, CDR2 SYGVNS. Trimming took 7 bases from V and 0 from J, leaving 13 bases between them. The CDR3, as DNA: TGTGCCAGCATCCCCCCAGGTTCCTCTGGAAACACCATATATTTT. As protein: CASIPPGSSGNTIYF.

V is TRBV5-5 and J is TRBJ1-1; D not resolved. Germline assignment: CDR1 SGHKS and CDR2 YYEKEE (reference sequence). Deletions cut 4 bases from V and 7 bases from J, with 14 bases between. The CDR3 spans 13 residues. The CDR3 DNA sequence: TGTGCCAGCAGCATCTGGGCCGACGGTGAAGCTTTCTTT. Translation gives CASSIWADGEAFF.

The chain employs TRBV9 and TRBJ2-1; no clear D. V dropped 2 bases and J dropped 5 bases, with 20 bases sitting between them. The CDR3 loop spans 17 amino acids. Germline V lookup: CDR1 SGDLS, CDR2 YYNGEE. Here the CDR3 reads CASSVLGSREIHNEQFF. The CDR3 coding sequence is TGTGCCAGCAGCGTTTTGGGCAGTAGGGAAATTCACAATGAGCAGTTCTTC. Drawing the rest from reference TRBV9 and TRBJ2-1, the complete variable domain is DSGVTQTPKHLITATGQRVTLRCSPRSGDLSVYWYQQSLDQGLQFLIQYYNGEERAKGNILERFSAQQFPDLHSELNLSSLELGDSALYFCASSVLGSREIHNEQFFGPGTRLTVL.

The chain employs TRBV5-1 and TRBJ1-2; a weak D match, TRBD1 (5 bases). CDR1 is SGHRS, CDR2 YFSETQ, per germline. V was trimmed by 0 bases and J by 7 bases, leaving 13 bases between them. The CDR3 spans 14 residues. In nucleotides, the CDR3 is TGCGCCAGCAGCTTGGCGGCGGGGGACGCTGGCTACACCTTC. This sequence encodes CASSLAAGDAGYTF.

The chain links TRBV9 to TRBJ2-1; the match to TRBD2 covers 7 bases. This CDR3 spans 15 amino acids. Germline CDR1 and CDR2: SGDLS and YYNGEE. With V trimmed by 4 bases and J by 0 bases, 4 bases remained unmatched. CDR3: CASSRLADSYNEQFF. CDR3 bases: TGTGCCAGCAGCCGCCTAGCGGACTCCTACAATGAGCAGTTCTTC.

J is TRBJ2-2 and V is TRBV6-4; D is undetermined. Germline V gene data show CDR1 as MRHNA and CDR2 as SNTAGT. The CDR3 extends over 13 amino acids. Trimming took off 1 base at V and 5 bases at J, with 5 bases between the two ends. The CDR3 DNA reads TGTGCCAGCAGTGACTTTAAGACCGGGGAGCTGTTTTTT. Translation: CASSDFKTGELFF.

V and J are TRBV5-5 and TRBJ2-4; 7 bases align to TRBD1. Losses at the gene ends were 4 bases for V and 3 bases for J; bases not matched to a gene: 1. The V gene's germline CDR1 is SGHKS and CDR2 YYEKEE (reference sequence). The length of the CDR3 is 13 residues. The CDR3 nucleotides read TGTGCCAGCAGCGGGACAGACAAAAACATTCAGTACTTC. Its translation: CASSGTDKNIQYF.

This clone turned up a few times. This sequence joins TRBV2 and TRBJ1-5, with 7 nucleotides matching TRBD1. The CDR3 contains 15 residues. Per the germline V gene, CDR1 is SNHLY and CDR2 is FYNNEI. V lost 4 bases to trimming and J lost 2 bases; unmatched junction nucleotides: 5. The CDR3 reads CASSGYRGGNQPQHF. The CDR3 DNA reads TGTGCCAGCAGTGGGTACAGGGGAGGCAATCAGCCCCAGCATTTT.

V usage is TRBV29-1 and J usage is TRBJ1-4, with 10 bases that match TRBD1. CDR1 SQVTM and CDR2 ANQGSEA come from the germline V gene. The CDR3 consists of 13 residues. The ends lost 6 bases at V and 8 bases at J; junction bases unmatched: 6. CDR3 loop: CSVGQGGREKLFF. DNA of the CDR3: TGCAGCGTCGGACAGGGGGGGCGAGAAAAACTGTTTTTT.

The CDR3 loop reads CAWSGGRGWNNEKLFF. The CDR3 region has the DNA TGTGCCTGGAGTGGAGGGAGGGGTTGGAATAATGAAAAACTGTTTTTT. The chain is built from TRBV30 and TRBJ1-4; TRBD1 is a possible D gene (5 bases). The CDR3 spans 16 residues. Germline values: CDR1 GTSNPN, CDR2 SVGIG (reference sequence). V lost 1 base, J lost 4 bases, and 16 bases lay in between.